This T cell receptor beta chain was found in a study of blood T cells in healthy people across ages. This clonotype was recorded a few times. V shed 3 bases and J shed 0 bases, with 17 bases lying between them. The germline V gene has CDR1 LGHNA and CDR2 YNFKEQ. CDR3 length: 17 residues. A sample-barcoded 5' primer and a J-beta primer mix were used in a second PCR of roughly 7 to 11 cycles. TCRdb recomputed calls from the 5' RACE reads with MiXCR, one row per CDR3 protein. Among about 780,000 distinct CDR3 sequences listed, roughly 26% were seen once. The same sample was also studied in work on T cells of mothers and their children. According to that study: A few healthy Caucasian mothers, along with their six children, were the donors. Versus unrelated pairs, overlap was slightly higher in related mother-child pairs, without reaching significance.

J is TRBJ1-2 and V is TRBV4-2, with D possibly being TRBD1 (5 bases). Sequences were obtained from blood. The source is a boy under 18 in good health. Here the CDR3 reads CASSHTTVYKANYGYTF. CDR3 sequence (DNA): TGTGCCAGCAGCCACACGACAGTTTATAAAGCTAACTATGGCTACACCTTC.